A selection of T cell receptor beta chains follows, all from one sample in a study of regulatory T cells in long-lasting Graves disease. TCRdb processed the multiplex PCR reads anew with MiXCR; each CDR3 protein has one entry. In the table there are 400,000 to 450,000 distinct CDR3 sequences, 14% to 15% of which are singletons. The data were also submitted as part of a second study, on T cells in Graves' hyperthyroidism and ophthalmopathy.

The sequenced sample was peripheral blood mononuclear cells (PBMCs), obtained at new diagnosis, from a patient treated with antithyroid drugs. These receptors all come from a woman in her twenties or thirties with Graves disease. Both conserved end residues are part of each CDR3. Fields, in order: CDR3 length, V gene, CDR3 protein.

len: 16; v_gene: TRBV2; CDR3aa: CASSVGGRAQSYEQYF
len: 15; v_gene: TRBV12-3/TRBV12-4; CDR3aa: CASSLEQGLNQPQHF
len: 14; v_gene: TRBV10-3; CDR3aa: CAIRRGGGNTEAFF
len: 14; v_gene: TRBV12-3/TRBV12-4; CDR3aa: CASSLGGGGVEQFF
len: 14; v_gene: TRBV28; CDR3aa: CASTVSGRGNIQYF
len: 17; v_gene: TRBV19; CDR3aa: CASSLVGQGGKKGTQYF
len: 16; v_gene: TRBV30; CDR3aa: CAWSVLGRDSHRELFF
len: 16; v_gene: TRBV12-3/TRBV12-4; CDR3aa: CASSSPLGQFKGGYTF
len: 14; v_gene: TRBV11-2; CDR3aa: CASSLPDWRETQYF
len: 17; v_gene: TRBV6-1; CDR3aa: CASSELAGHILNTEAFF
len: 16; v_gene: TRBV11-2; CDR3aa: CASSLGSGTGQETQYF
len: 17; v_gene: TRBV4-2; CDR3aa: CASSQDPAGGYTGELFF
len: 14; v_gene: TRBV7-2; CDR3aa: CASSPGQAWTEAFF
len: 16; v_gene: TRBV5-1; CDR3aa: CASSARSDGPNSPLHF
len: 10; v_gene: TRBV30; CDR3aa: CAWSGQGKYF
len: 14; v_gene: TRBV18; CDR3aa: CASSPRDRAYEQYF
len: 13; v_gene: TRBV12-3/TRBV12-4; CDR3aa: CASSHPQGHGYTF
len: 14; v_gene: TRBV24-1; CDR3aa: CATSDITRINEQFF
len: 12; v_gene: TRBV3-1; CDR3aa: CASSQIMGELFF
len: 16; v_gene: TRBV5-1; CDR3aa: CASSWTGQGERQPQHF
len: 16; v_gene: TRBV20-1; CDR3aa: CSAEDRGSSIQETQYF
len: 17; v_gene: TRBV13; CDR3aa: CASSLVGWTGTSNEQFF
len: 15; v_gene: TRBV6-5; CDR3aa: CASSYSLPGAGELFF
len: 15; v_gene: TRBV20-1; CDR3aa: CSAPRVAGDTGELFF
len: 14; v_gene: TRBV25-1; CDR3aa: CASSRGSGNQPQHF
len: 15; v_gene: TRBV6-2/TRBV6-3; CDR3aa: CASSEPGRSTDTQYF
len: 17; v_gene: TRBV18; CDR3aa: CASFSRGLAKDYNEQFF
len: 14; v_gene: TRBV30; CDR3aa: CAWSGGQVFQPQHF
len: 14; v_gene: TRBV29-1; CDR3aa: CSVGKSGLANGWYF
len: 15; v_gene: TRBV3-1; CDR3aa: CASSPGGRGKNIQYF
len: 13; v_gene: TRBV29-1; CDR3aa: CSVEIAGEDEQYF
len: 13; v_gene: TRBV28; CDR3aa: CAIKSGGGTEAFF
len: 16; v_gene: TRBV18; CDR3aa: CASSPVQGQLVYEQYF
len: 14; v_gene: TRBV7-9; CDR3aa: CASSLGQEIETQYF
len: 15; v_gene: TRBV27; CDR3aa: CASSEGTGEYNEQFF
len: 16; v_gene: TRBV7-9; CDR3aa: CASSFLKQVNEGTQYF
len: 16; v_gene: TRBV11-2; CDR3aa: CASSGTPGQNTGELFF
len: 14; v_gene: TRBV19; CDR3aa: CASSGILSNYGYTF